This T cell receptor beta chain comes out of a study of cytomegalovirus exposure and HLA in healthy donors. Study overall: An analysis done earlier identified 117 million unique TCR beta sequences from around 180 million T cells. General observations from the study: TCR beta V- and J-gene trimming, according to a later analysis, was linked to a missense DCLRE1C variant. Most observed TCR sequences were rare, whereas some public TCRs were detected in many donors.

All donors participated as healthy donors of bone marrow. The PCR contained 60 Vbeta and 13 Jbeta primers. The repertoire was sequenced with immunoSEQ multiplex PCR; TCRdb's copy has only in-frame clones and lacks some. The repertoire includes some 180,000 clones, around 80% of them detected once, and 1.5% to 2% sits in the top ten. Of note for this clone: What it binds is unknown.

Trimming took 1 base from V and 4 from J, leaving 12 bases between them. The length of the CDR3 is 16 residues. Germline V gives CDR1 SGHDT, CDR2 YYEEEE. The rearrangement joins TRBV5-6 to TRBJ2-6, with a weak D call TRBD1 (5 bases). The receptor was isolated from a man aged 18 to 35 in good health and CMV-seronegative. The specimen was PBMCs. CDR3 DNA sequence: TGTGCCAGCAGCTTGATCCAGGGTCTCGGGGCCAACGTCCTGACTTTC. Its translation: CASSLIQGLGANVLTF.